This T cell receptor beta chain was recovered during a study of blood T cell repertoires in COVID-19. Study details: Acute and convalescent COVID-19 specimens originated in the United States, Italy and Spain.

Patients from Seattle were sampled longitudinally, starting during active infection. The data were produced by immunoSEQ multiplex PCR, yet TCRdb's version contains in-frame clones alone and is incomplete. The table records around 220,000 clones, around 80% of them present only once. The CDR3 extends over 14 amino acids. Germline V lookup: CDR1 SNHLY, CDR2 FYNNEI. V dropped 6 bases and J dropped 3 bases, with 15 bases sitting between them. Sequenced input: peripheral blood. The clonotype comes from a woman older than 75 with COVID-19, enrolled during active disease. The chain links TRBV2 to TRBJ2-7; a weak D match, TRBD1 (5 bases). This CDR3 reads CASSLLGQFYEQYF. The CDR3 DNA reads TGTGCCAGCAGCCTACTGGGGCAGTTCTACGAGCAGTACTTC.